The rows below give T cell receptor beta chains drawn from one sample of a study of Graves' ophthalmopathy and Graves' hyperthyroidism. MiXCR, applied by TCRdb to the multiplex PCR reads, yields one record per CDR3 protein. The table records roughly 500,000 distinct CDR3 sequences, approximately 14% of them present only once. Material: blood. These receptors originate from a woman aged 30 to 39 with Graves' ophthalmopathy. Both conserved end residues are part of each CDR3. A D gene is named only where the DNA matches it firmly. Clone size is not always given. Where it is, it says once, few, many or a class for expanded clones.

>few|.|TRBJ2-2|TRBV19
CASLGLFPTGELFF
TGTGCCAGTCTCGGACTCTTCCCCACCGGGGAGCTGTTTTTT
>many|.|TRBJ2-5|TRBV2
CASSQLPPEETQYF
TGTGCCAGCAGTCAACTTCCCCCCGAAGAGACCCAGTACTTC
>many|.|TRBJ1-1|TRBV5-1
CASSSQQNTEAFF
TGCGCCAGCAGCTCACAACAGAACACTGAAGCTTTCTTT
>many|.|TRBJ1-1|TRBV5-1
CASSLDNSGALEAFF
TGCGCCAGCAGCTTGGACAACTCAGGGGCTCTTGAAGCTTTCTTT
>many|TRBD1|TRBJ1-5|TRBV10-3
CANGTGNSNQPQHF
TGTGCCAATGGGACAGGTAATAGCAATCAGCCCCAGCATTTT
>many|.|TRBJ2-7|TRBV27
CASSDRDSYEQYF
TGTGCCAGCAGCGATCGTGACTCCTACGAGCAGTACTTC
>many|.|TRBJ2-7|TRBV2
CAGSYFDEQYF
TGTGCCGGATCCTACTTTGACGAGCAGTACTTC
>few|.|TRBJ2-7|TRBV19
CASSMAGDEQYF
TGTGCCAGTAGTATGGCAGGGGACGAGCAGTACTTC
>many|.|TRBJ1-5|TRBV5-1
CASSLGTGGNQPQHF
TGTGCCAGCAGCTTAGGAACGGGTGGCAATCAGCCCCAGCATTTT
>.|.|TRBJ2-4|TRBV5-4
CASSLSSRGMKNIQYF
TGTGCCAGCAGCTTGTCATCGAGGGGGATGAAAAACATTCAGTACTTC
>.|.|TRBJ2-5|TRBV7-2
CASSSQGHQETQYF
TGTGCCAGCAGCTCCCAGGGTCACCAAGAGACCCAGTACTTC
>many|.|TRBJ1-2|TRBV6-1
CASRPEQTNYGYTF
TGTGCCAGCAGACCTGAACAGACAAACTATGGCTACACCTTC
>many|TRBD1|TRBJ1-2|TRBV6-1
CASSTGGRDGYTF
TGTGCCAGCAGCACAGGGGGCCGGGATGGCTACACCTTC
>many|TRBD1|TRBJ1-1|TRBV20-1
CSARKTGDTEAFF
TGCAGTGCTAGGAAAACAGGGGACACTGAAGCTTTCTTT
>.|TRBD2|TRBJ2-7|TRBV2
CASSPTQTSGSIGQYF
TGTGCCAGCAGCCCCACCCAGACTAGCGGGAGTATTGGGCAGTACTTC
>many|.|TRBJ1-5|TRBV12-5
CASVPSLGWNQPQHF
TGTGCTAGTGTCCCGAGTCTAGGGTGGAATCAGCCCCAGCATTTT
>many|.|TRBJ1-1|TRBV20-1
CSARGTSPGPEAFF
TGCAGTGCTAGGGGAACAAGTCCCGGCCCTGAAGCTTTCTTT
>many|.|TRBJ1-6|TRBV30
CAWSVGGHTPLHF
TGTGCCTGGAGTGTGGGCGGCCATACACCCCTCCACTTT
>.|.|TRBJ2-6|TRBV15
CATSSPTEGSGANVLTF
TGTGCCACCAGCAGTCCCACAGAAGGGTCCGGGGCCAACGTCCTGACTTTC
>many|.|TRBJ1-6|TRBV7-2
CASSFGGRMGSPLHF
TGTGCCAGCAGCTTTGGAGGGCGAATGGGATCACCCCTCCACTTT
>.|.|TRBJ1-2|TRBV11-2
CASSLVVLPQGYTF
TGTGCCAGCAGCTTAGTTGTGCTCCCTCAGGGCTACACCTTC
>many|TRBD1|TRBJ2-7|TRBV6-1
CASSTPGQGAYEQYF
TGTGCCAGCAGTACCCCGGGACAGGGGGCCTACGAGCAGTACTTC
>many|.|TRBJ2-5|TRBV28
CASSLLMGAGIRSETQYF
TGTGCCAGCAGTTTATTAATGGGGGCAGGGATTCGTTCAGAGACCCAGTACTTC
>.|.|TRBJ1-3|TRBV3-1
CASSYLPPPRVGNTIYF
TGTGCCAGCAGCTACCTCCCCCCCCCCCGCGTAGGAAACACCATATATTTT
>many|TRBD1|TRBJ1-2|TRBV27
CASRQRDRSYGYTF
TGTGCCAGTCGCCAAAGGGACAGAAGTTATGGCTACACCTTC
>many|.|TRBJ1-1|TRBV12-3/TRBV12-4
CASSFVGTEAFF
TGTGCCAGCAGTTTCGTGGGCACTGAAGCTTTCTTT
>many|TRBD1|TRBJ1-1|TRBV7-2
CASSRSWGQGTEAFF
TGTGCCAGCAGTAGGAGCTGGGGACAGGGTACTGAAGCTTTCTTT
>.|.|TRBJ1-3|TRBV11-1
CASSPTGGPFSGNTIYF
TGTGCCAGCAGCCCCACCGGGGGTCCCTTCTCTGGAAACACCATATATTTT
>many|.|TRBJ2-2|TRBV6-1
CATQRVGGPGELFF
TGTGCCACCCAACGGGTAGGGGGGCCCGGGGAGCTGTTTTTT
>many|.|TRBJ2-7|TRBV11-2
CASSLVGLGWGEQYF
TGTGCCAGCAGCTTAGTTGGTTTGGGTTGGGGCGAGCAGTACTTC
>many|.|TRBJ1-5|TRBV28
CASSFLGARGQPQHF
TGTGCCAGCAGTTTTCTAGGGGCCCGGGGTCAGCCCCAGCATTTT
>.|.|TRBJ2-2|TRBV30
CAWSGAGEDTGELFF
TGTGCCTGGAGTGGCGCAGGGGAGGACACCGGGGAGCTGTTTTTT